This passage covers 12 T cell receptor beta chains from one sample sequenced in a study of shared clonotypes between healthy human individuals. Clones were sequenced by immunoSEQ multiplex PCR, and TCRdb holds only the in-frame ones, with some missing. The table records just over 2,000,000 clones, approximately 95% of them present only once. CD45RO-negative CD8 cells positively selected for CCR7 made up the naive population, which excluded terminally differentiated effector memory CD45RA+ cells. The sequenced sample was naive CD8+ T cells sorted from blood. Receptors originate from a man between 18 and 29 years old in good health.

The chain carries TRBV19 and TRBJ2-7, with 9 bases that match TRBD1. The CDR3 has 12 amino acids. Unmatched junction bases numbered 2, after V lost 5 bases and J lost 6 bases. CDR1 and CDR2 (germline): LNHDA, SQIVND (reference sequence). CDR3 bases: TGTGCCAGTAGTTACAGGGGGCTCGAGCAGTACTTC. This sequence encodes CASSYRGLEQYF.

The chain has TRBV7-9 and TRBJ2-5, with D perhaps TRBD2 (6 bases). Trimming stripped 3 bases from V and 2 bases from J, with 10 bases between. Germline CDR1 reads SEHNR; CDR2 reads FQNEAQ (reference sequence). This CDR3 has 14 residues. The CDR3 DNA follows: TGTGCCAGCAGCTTTGTAGGGACTCAAGAGACCCAGTACTTC. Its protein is CASSFVGTQETQYF.

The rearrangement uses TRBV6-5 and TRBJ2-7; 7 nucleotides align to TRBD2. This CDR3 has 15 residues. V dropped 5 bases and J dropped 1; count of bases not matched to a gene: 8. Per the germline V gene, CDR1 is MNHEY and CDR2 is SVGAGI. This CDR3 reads CASSTGLGPSYEQYF. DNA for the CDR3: TGTGCCAGCAGTACCGGACTAGGACCTTCCTACGAGCAGTACTTC.

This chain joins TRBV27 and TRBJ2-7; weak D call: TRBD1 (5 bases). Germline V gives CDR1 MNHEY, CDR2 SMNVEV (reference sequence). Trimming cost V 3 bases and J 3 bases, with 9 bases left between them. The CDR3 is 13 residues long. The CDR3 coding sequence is TGTGCCAGCAGTTTCCAGGGATTCTACGAGCAGTACTTC. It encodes CASSFQGFYEQYF.

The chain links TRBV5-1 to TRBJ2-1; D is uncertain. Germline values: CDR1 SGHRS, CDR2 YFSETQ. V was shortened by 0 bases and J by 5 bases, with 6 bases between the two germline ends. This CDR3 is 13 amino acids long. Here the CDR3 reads CASSLVQNNEQFF. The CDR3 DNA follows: TGCGCCAGCAGCTTGGTCCAGAACAATGAGCAGTTCTTC.

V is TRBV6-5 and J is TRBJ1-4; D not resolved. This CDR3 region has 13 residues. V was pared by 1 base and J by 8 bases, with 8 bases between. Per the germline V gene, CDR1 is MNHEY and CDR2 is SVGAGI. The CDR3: CASSYYSEEKLFF. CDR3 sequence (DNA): TGTGCCAGCAGTTACTATTCGGAGGAAAAACTGTTTTTT.

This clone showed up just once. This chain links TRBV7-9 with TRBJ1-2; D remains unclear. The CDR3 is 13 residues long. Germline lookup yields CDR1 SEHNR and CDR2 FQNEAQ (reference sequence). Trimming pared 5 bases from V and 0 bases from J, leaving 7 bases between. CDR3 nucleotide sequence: TGTGCCAGCAGCCCCCCCACTAACTATGGCTACACCTTC. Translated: CASSPPTNYGYTF. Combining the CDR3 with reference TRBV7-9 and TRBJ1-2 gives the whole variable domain DTGVSQNPRHKITKRGQNVTFRCDPISEHNRLYWYRQTLGQGPEFLTYFQNEAQLEKSRLLSDRFSAERPKGSFSTLEIQRTEQGDSAMYLCASSPPTNYGYTFGSGTRLTVV.

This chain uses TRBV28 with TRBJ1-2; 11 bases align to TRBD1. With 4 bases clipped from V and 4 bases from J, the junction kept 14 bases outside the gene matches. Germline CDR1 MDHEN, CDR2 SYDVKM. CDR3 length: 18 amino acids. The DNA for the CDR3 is TGTGCCAGCAGTTCCCCACCGGGACAGGGGGTGATCGGCTATGGCTACACCTTC. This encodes CASSSPPGQGVIGYGYTF.

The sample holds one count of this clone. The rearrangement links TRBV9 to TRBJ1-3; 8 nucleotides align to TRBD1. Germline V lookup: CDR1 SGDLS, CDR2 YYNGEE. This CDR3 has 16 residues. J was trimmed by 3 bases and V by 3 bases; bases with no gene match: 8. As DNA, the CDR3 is TGTGCCAGCAGCGCTCAGGGGGCCTCTGATGGAAACACCATATATTTT. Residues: CASSAQGASDGNTIYF.

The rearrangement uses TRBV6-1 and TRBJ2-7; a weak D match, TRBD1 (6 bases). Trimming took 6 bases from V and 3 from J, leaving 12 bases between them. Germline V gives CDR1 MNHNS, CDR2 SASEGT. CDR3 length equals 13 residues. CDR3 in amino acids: CASRFRGDYEQYF. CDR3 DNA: TGTGCCAGCAGATTCAGGGGTGACTACGAGCAGTACTTC.

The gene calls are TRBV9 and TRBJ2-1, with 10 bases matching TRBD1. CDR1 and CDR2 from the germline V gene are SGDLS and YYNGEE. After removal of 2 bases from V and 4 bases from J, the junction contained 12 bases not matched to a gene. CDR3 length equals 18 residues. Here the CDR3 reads CASSVAQTGGFRYNEQFF. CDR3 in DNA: TGTGCCAGCAGCGTGGCACAGACAGGGGGCTTTCGATACAATGAGCAGTTCTTC. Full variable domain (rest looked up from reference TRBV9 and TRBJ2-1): DSGVTQTPKHLITATGQRVTLRCSPRSGDLSVYWYQQSLDQGLQFLIQYYNGEERAKGNILERFSAQQFPDLHSELNLSSLELGDSALYFCASSVAQTGGFRYNEQFFGPGTRLTVL.

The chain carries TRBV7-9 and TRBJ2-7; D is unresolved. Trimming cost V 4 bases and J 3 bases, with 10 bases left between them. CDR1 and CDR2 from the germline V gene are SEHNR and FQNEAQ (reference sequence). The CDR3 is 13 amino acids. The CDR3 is CASSSINDYEQYF. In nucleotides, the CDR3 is TGTGCCAGCAGCTCCATCAATGACTACGAGCAGTACTTC. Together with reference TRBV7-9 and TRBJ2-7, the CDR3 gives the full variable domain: DTGVSQNPRHKITKRGQNVTFRCDPISEHNRLYWYRQTLGQGPEFLTYFQNEAQLEKSRLLSDRFSAERPKGSFSTLEIQRTEQGDSAMYLCASSSINDYEQYFGPGTRLTVT.